A selection of T cell receptor beta chains follows, all from one sample in a study. TCRdb reanalysed the 5' RACE reads using MiXCR and keeps one entry per CDR3 protein. Altogether over 40,000 distinct CDR3 sequences are present, 20% to 25% being singletons, with the ten largest covering just over 4%. Sequencing was done on a sample of Tregs sorted from blood. These receptors all come from a female donor with breast cancer. Each CDR3 is given with its conserved first and last residue. Fields, in order: CDR3 protein, CDR3 DNA, J gene, V gene, clone size, D gene. A D gene is named only where the DNA matches it firmly. Clone size is given for some rows only: seen once, a few or many times, or a class if the clone is expanded.

CDR3aa: CASSFLQVSGNTIYF; CDR3nt: TGTGCCAGCAGTTTCCTTCAGGTCTCTGGAAACACCATATATTTT; j_gene: TRBJ1-3; v_gene: TRBV12-3/TRBV12-4; abundance: many; d_gene: NA
CDR3aa: CASSQGMPGTDTQYF; CDR3nt: TGTGCCAGCAGCCAGGGGATGCCTGGCACAGATACGCAGTATTTT; j_gene: TRBJ2-3; v_gene: TRBV3-1; abundance: many; d_gene: NA
CDR3aa: CASSFSYEQYF; CDR3nt: TGTGCCAGCAGTTTCTCCTACGAGCAGTACTTC; j_gene: TRBJ2-7; v_gene: TRBV12-3/TRBV12-4; abundance: many; d_gene: NA
CDR3aa: CASSTGWGVNYEQYF; CDR3nt: TGTGCCAGCAGCACCGGTTGGGGGGTGAACTACGAGCAGTACTTC; j_gene: TRBJ2-7; v_gene: TRBV28; abundance: NA; d_gene: NA
CDR3aa: CASRPGVVGELFF; CDR3nt: TGTGCCAGCAGGCCCGGGGTAGTCGGGGAGCTGTTTTTT; j_gene: TRBJ2-2; v_gene: TRBV12-3/TRBV12-4; abundance: NA; d_gene: NA
CDR3aa: CASSVSGTGNGYTF; CDR3nt: TGTGCCAGCAGCGTCTCCGGGACAGGGAATGGCTACACCTTC; j_gene: TRBJ1-2; v_gene: TRBV7-9; abundance: NA; d_gene: TRBD1
CDR3aa: CASSGRSGVSYNEQFF; CDR3nt: TGTGCCAGCAGCGGACGTAGCGGGGTCTCCTACAATGAGCAGTTCTTC; j_gene: TRBJ2-1; v_gene: TRBV9; abundance: few; d_gene: TRBD2
CDR3aa: CSARDFHEQYF; CDR3nt: TGCAGTGCTAGAGATTTCCACGAGCAGTACTTC; j_gene: TRBJ2-7; v_gene: TRBV20-1; abundance: NA; d_gene: NA
CDR3aa: CASGYSTQETNTEAFF; CDR3nt: TGTGCCAGCGGTTACTCAACTCAGGAGACGAACACTGAAGCTTTCTTT; j_gene: TRBJ1-1; v_gene: TRBV6-6; abundance: NA; d_gene: NA
CDR3aa: CATSEAGGPNTGELFF; CDR3nt: TGTGCCACCAGTGAGGCGGGGGGGCCGAACACCGGGGAGCTGTTTTTT; j_gene: TRBJ2-2; v_gene: TRBV24-1; abundance: NA; d_gene: TRBD2
CDR3aa: CGTLPTGSVGYGYTF; CDR3nt: TGCGGTACTCTCCCGACAGGGAGTGTGGGATATGGCTACACCTTC; j_gene: TRBJ1-2; v_gene: TRBV20-1; abundance: once; d_gene: TRBD1
CDR3aa: CSAQKQDLETQYF; CDR3nt: TGCAGTGCACAAAAACAGGATCTGGAGACCCAGTACTTC; j_gene: TRBJ2-5; v_gene: TRBV20-1; abundance: once; d_gene: NA
CDR3aa: CASSPSGTIETGNTEAFF; CDR3nt: TGTGCCAGCAGCCCATCGGGGACAATAGAAACGGGAAACACTGAAGCTTTCTTT; j_gene: TRBJ1-1; v_gene: TRBV7-3; abundance: NA; d_gene: NA
CDR3aa: CATSRDLLAGGVDTQYF; CDR3nt: TGTGCCACCAGCAGAGATTTACTAGCGGGAGGGGTAGATACGCAGTATTTT; j_gene: TRBJ2-3; v_gene: TRBV15; abundance: NA; d_gene: TRBD2
CDR3aa: CASSMTGTEVNTGELFF; CDR3nt: TGCGCCAGCAGCATGACTGGGACCGAGGTTAACACCGGGGAGCTGTTTTTT; j_gene: TRBJ2-2; v_gene: TRBV5-1; abundance: many; d_gene: NA
CDR3aa: CASRTGFPKNIQYF; CDR3nt: TGTGCCAGCAGAACAGGTTTTCCCAAAAACATTCAGTACTTC; j_gene: TRBJ2-4; v_gene: TRBV27; abundance: many; d_gene: NA
CDR3aa: CASSVEAGRTDTQYF; CDR3nt: TGTGCCAGCAGCGTAGAGGCAGGGAGAACAGATACGCAGTATTTT; j_gene: TRBJ2-3; v_gene: TRBV9; abundance: many; d_gene: NA
CDR3aa: CATSLAGEETQYF; CDR3nt: TGTGCCACCAGTCTAGCGGGAGAAGAGACCCAGTACTTC; j_gene: TRBJ2-5; v_gene: TRBV24-1; abundance: NA; d_gene: TRBD2
CDR3aa: CASSKDFYEQYF; CDR3nt: TGTGCCAGCAGCAAGGACTTCTACGAGCAGTACTTC; j_gene: TRBJ2-7; v_gene: TRBV7-2; abundance: NA; d_gene: NA
CDR3aa: CASSTDGPYEQYF; CDR3nt: TGTGCCAGCAGCACCGACGGTCCCTACGAGCAGTACTTC; j_gene: TRBJ2-7; v_gene: TRBV4-2; abundance: medium-sized; d_gene: NA
CDR3aa: CSARDFRQGSPYEQYF; CDR3nt: TGCAGTGCTAGAGACTTCCGACAGGGGTCCCCCTACGAGCAGTACTTC; j_gene: TRBJ2-7; v_gene: TRBV20-1; abundance: NA; d_gene: TRBD1
CDR3aa: CASSSDRGLETQYF; CDR3nt: TGTGCCAGCAGCTCGGACAGGGGACTGGAGACCCAGTACTTC; j_gene: TRBJ2-5; v_gene: TRBV7-2; abundance: many; d_gene: TRBD1
CDR3aa: CASSSSRAKNTGELLF; CDR3nt: TGTGCCAGCAGTTCCAGCAGAGCAAAGAACACCGGGGAGCTGCTTTTT; j_gene: TRBJ2-2; v_gene: TRBV28; abundance: few; d_gene: NA
CDR3aa: CATGEENTGELFF; CDR3nt: TGTGCCACTGGGGAAGAGAACACCGGGGAGCTGTTTTTT; j_gene: TRBJ2-2; v_gene: TRBV24-1; abundance: NA; d_gene: NA
CDR3aa: CASSYSASGANVLTF; CDR3nt: TGTGCCAGCAGTTACTCAGCCTCTGGGGCCAACGTCCTGACTTTC; j_gene: TRBJ2-6; v_gene: TRBV6-2/TRBV6-3; abundance: many; d_gene: NA
CDR3aa: CASSDPPRETQYF; CDR3nt: TGTGCCAGTTCGGACCCCCCTCGGGAGACCCAGTACTTC; j_gene: TRBJ2-5; v_gene: TRBV28; abundance: once; d_gene: NA
CDR3aa: CASSGPGGGGNQPQHF; CDR3nt: TGTGCCAGCAGTGGCCCTGGGGGGGGGGGCAATCAGCCCCAGCATTTT; j_gene: TRBJ1-5; v_gene: TRBV6-1; abundance: NA; d_gene: NA
CDR3aa: CSVEAIGRAGYGYTF; CDR3nt: TGCAGCGTTGAAGCTATCGGCAGGGCAGGATATGGCTACACCTTC; j_gene: TRBJ1-2; v_gene: TRBV29-1; abundance: NA; d_gene: NA
CDR3aa: CASSYQGNEQFF; CDR3nt: TGTGCCAGCAGTTACCAGGGGAATGAGCAGTTCTTC; j_gene: TRBJ2-1; v_gene: TRBV7-6; abundance: many; d_gene: NA
CDR3aa: CASRSPDDTQYF; CDR3nt: TGTGCCAGCAGAAGCCCGGACGATACGCAGTATTTT; j_gene: TRBJ2-3; v_gene: TRBV28; abundance: NA; d_gene: NA
CDR3aa: CTSSLNQGDQPQHF; CDR3nt: TGTACCAGCAGCTTGAATCAGGGTGATCAGCCCCAGCATTTT; j_gene: TRBJ1-5; v_gene: TRBV7-8; abundance: NA; d_gene: NA
CDR3aa: CASSLDVGSAGANVLTF; CDR3nt: TGTGCCAGCAGCTTGGATGTGGGGAGCGCTGGGGCCAACGTCCTGACTTTC; j_gene: TRBJ2-6; v_gene: TRBV5-5; abundance: few; d_gene: NA
CDR3aa: CASSAWGKGTQYF; CDR3nt: TGTGCCAGCAGCGCCTGGGGCAAAGGGACCCAGTACTTC; j_gene: TRBJ2-5; v_gene: TRBV5-4; abundance: NA; d_gene: NA
CDR3aa: CASSPTDGFHGYTF; CDR3nt: TGCGCCAGCAGCCCCACCGACGGTTTTCATGGCTACACCTTC; j_gene: TRBJ1-2; v_gene: TRBV5-1; abundance: few; d_gene: NA
CDR3aa: CASRVDAAREKLFF; CDR3nt: TGTGCCAGCAGGGTCGATGCAGCGCGAGAAAAACTGTTTTTT; j_gene: TRBJ1-4; v_gene: TRBV6-1; abundance: many; d_gene: NA
CDR3aa: CASSLRPGWETQYF; CDR3nt: TGTGCCAGCAGTTTACGTCCAGGGTGGGAGACCCAGTACTTC; j_gene: TRBJ2-5; v_gene: TRBV28; abundance: NA; d_gene: NA
CDR3aa: CASSVGAGLSVSYNEQFF; CDR3nt: TGTGCCAGCAGCGTCGGGGCAGGGCTCTCGGTCTCCTACAATGAGCAGTTCTTC; j_gene: TRBJ2-1; v_gene: TRBV12-3/TRBV12-4; abundance: few; d_gene: NA
CDR3aa: CASSGQPLYGYTF; CDR3nt: TGTGCCAGCAGCGGACAGCCCCTCTATGGCTACACCTTC; j_gene: TRBJ1-2; v_gene: TRBV28; abundance: NA; d_gene: NA
CDR3aa: CANSPSGTGVNEQFF; CDR3nt: TGTGCCAACTCACCGTCCGGGACAGGGGTTAATGAGCAGTTCTTC; j_gene: TRBJ2-1; v_gene: TRBV18; abundance: NA; d_gene: TRBD1
CDR3aa: CSARDEAGRATEAFF; CDR3nt: TGCAGTGCTAGAGATGAGGCGGGGCGGGCCACTGAAGCTTTCTTT; j_gene: TRBJ1-1; v_gene: TRBV20-1; abundance: many; d_gene: NA
CDR3aa: CAGSLGQSTEAFF; CDR3nt: TGTGCCGGCAGCTTGGGACAGTCCACTGAAGCTTTCTTT; j_gene: TRBJ1-1; v_gene: TRBV7-9; abundance: NA; d_gene: TRBD1
CDR3aa: CASSRDLPYEQYF; CDR3nt: TGTGCCAGCAGCCGGGACTTACCCTACGAGCAGTACTTC; j_gene: TRBJ2-7; v_gene: TRBV7-9; abundance: many; d_gene: NA
CDR3aa: CASSQLGEQFF; CDR3nt: TGTGCCAGCAGCCAGCTGGGTGAGCAGTTCTTC; j_gene: TRBJ2-1; v_gene: TRBV3-1; abundance: NA; d_gene: NA
CDR3aa: CATSSPNTGELFF; CDR3nt: TGTGCCACCAGCAGTCCGAACACCGGGGAGCTGTTTTTT; j_gene: TRBJ2-2; v_gene: TRBV15; abundance: many; d_gene: NA
CDR3aa: CASSRVHGGRKYEQYF; CDR3nt: TGTGCCAGCAGCCGAGTTCATGGCGGGAGGAAATACGAGCAGTACTTC; j_gene: TRBJ2-7; v_gene: TRBV6-6; abundance: many; d_gene: TRBD2
CDR3aa: CASSPNGREANSYEQYF; CDR3nt: TGTGCCAGCAGCCCAAATGGGCGGGAGGCCAACTCCTACGAGCAGTACTTC; j_gene: TRBJ2-7; v_gene: TRBV4-2; abundance: NA; d_gene: TRBD2
CDR3aa: CAWTAVGQLYEQYF; CDR3nt: TGTGCCTGGACGGCAGTGGGACAGCTCTACGAGCAGTACTTC; j_gene: TRBJ2-7; v_gene: TRBV30; abundance: NA; d_gene: TRBD1
CDR3aa: CASSLARGLYTDTQYF; CDR3nt: TGTGCCAGCAGCTTAGCTAGGGGACTGTACACAGATACGCAGTATTTT; j_gene: TRBJ2-3; v_gene: TRBV11-2; abundance: NA; d_gene: NA
CDR3aa: CASSLIVFGTGTGELSF; CDR3nt: NA; j_gene: TRBJ2-2; v_gene: TRBV7-8; abundance: NA; d_gene: NA
CDR3aa: CASSDSPSGTGSWNTQYF; CDR3nt: TGTGCCAGCAGCGACTCACCTTCCGGGACAGGGTCTTGGAATACGCAGTATTTT; j_gene: TRBJ2-3; v_gene: TRBV9; abundance: many; d_gene: TRBD1
CDR3aa: CASRFLSSAGELFF; CDR3nt: TGTGCCAGCAGGTTTTTGTCATCCGCCGGGGAGCTGTTTTTT; j_gene: TRBJ2-2; v_gene: TRBV7-8; abundance: few; d_gene: NA
CDR3aa: CASRQSPGQGLGRAYNEQFF; CDR3nt: TGTGCCAGCAGGCAAAGCCCGGGACAGGGTTTGGGGAGGGCCTACAATGAGCAGTTCTTC; j_gene: TRBJ2-1; v_gene: TRBV6-6; abundance: few; d_gene: TRBD1
CDR3aa: CATGPGTQLSTDAQYF; CDR3nt: TGTGCCACCGGTCCCGGGACCCAGCTCAGCACAGATGCGCAGTATTTT; j_gene: TRBJ2-3; v_gene: TRBV12-3/TRBV12-4; abundance: NA; d_gene: NA
CDR3aa: CASSLAPQGAGETQYF; CDR3nt: TGTGCCAGCAGCTTAGCACCCCAGGGGGCAGGGGAGACCCAGTACTTC; j_gene: TRBJ2-5; v_gene: TRBV7-6; abundance: few; d_gene: TRBD1
CDR3aa: CASRLDRAYEQYF; CDR3nt: TGTGCCAGCAGGCTCGACAGGGCCTACGAGCAGTACTTC; j_gene: TRBJ2-7; v_gene: TRBV28; abundance: many; d_gene: TRBD1